These T cell receptor beta chains were read from a single sample in a study of shared clonotypes between healthy human individuals. This table comes from immunoSEQ multiplex PCR, and its TCRdb copy is limited to in-frame clones, with some not included. The sample contains roughly 1,600,000 clones, approximately 98.5% of which appear only once. Sequenced material: naive CD4+ T cells sorted from blood. These receptor sequences come from a man younger than 45 in good health. Both conserved end residues are trimmed from each CDR3.

v_call: TRBV7-2
cdr3_aa: TSGLSSYNEQF

v_call: TRBV27
cdr3_aa: ASSLQGRTYEQY

v_call: TRBV4-1
cdr3_aa: ASSSTGRSHNEQF

v_call: TRBV9
cdr3_aa: ASSKVEGGPNTGELF

v_call: TRBV5-1
cdr3_aa: ASSWTLAGGVNEQF

v_call: TRBV2
cdr3_aa: ASRGISVTDTQY

v_call: TRBV5-5
cdr3_aa: ASSLGDRTGETQY

v_call: TRBV28
cdr3_aa: ASRRTEAF

v_call: TRBV19
cdr3_aa: ASSLRDRQKIYGYT

v_call: TRBV5-1
cdr3_aa: ASSLSAGRETQY

v_call: TRBV30
cdr3_aa: AWRHIGRTYNEQF

v_call: TRBV28
cdr3_aa: ASSPPGMDEQF

v_call: TRBV4-1
cdr3_aa: ASSQEPLLQETQY

v_call: TRBV7-9
cdr3_aa: ASSLTQGVYEQY

v_call: TRBV18
cdr3_aa: TSSPGSPAGSYEQY

v_call: TRBV7-2
cdr3_aa: ASSPFARGNTGELF

v_call: TRBV2
cdr3_aa: ASGRGAVTYNEQF

v_call: TRBV6-1
cdr3_aa: ASSARPEQGLQTQY

v_call: TRBV2
cdr3_aa: ASRTIQGAMEKLF

v_call: TRBV28
cdr3_aa: ASRPWKGYNEQF

v_call: TRBV7-9
cdr3_aa: ASALVGTGDTGELF

v_call: TRBV4-3
cdr3_aa: ASSQGTSGMSYEQY

v_call: TRBV15
cdr3_aa: ATSHGGLYYEQY

v_call: TRBV7-9
cdr3_aa: ASSLTFAPNEKLF

v_call: TRBV29-1
cdr3_aa: SVEVQQNTEAF

v_call: TRBV7-2
cdr3_aa: ASSSTGVRYEQY

v_call: TRBV15
cdr3_aa: ATSRAQETQY

v_call: TRBV5-1
cdr3_aa: ASSLVDGSSGNTIY

v_call: TRBV30
cdr3_aa: AWRTRPRLSTDTQY

v_call: TRBV7-9
cdr3_aa: ASSPQTPASYEQY

v_call: TRBV10-2
cdr3_aa: ASSEPSGISTDTQY

v_call: TRBV18
cdr3_aa: ASSPTRDSSYEQY

v_call: TRBV7-9
cdr3_aa: ASSMDRTDKAF

v_call: TRBV18
cdr3_aa: ASSLRDRNEKLF

v_call: TRBV4-3
cdr3_aa: ASSQLVTGGGYT

v_call: TRBV7-3
cdr3_aa: ASSLKPSSEQF

v_call: TRBV7-2
cdr3_aa: ASSTQGIPT

v_call: TRBV5-8
cdr3_aa: ASSASRQAPLNQPQH

v_call: TRBV9
cdr3_aa: ASSVGPTGPQETQY

v_call: TRBV5-1
cdr3_aa: ASSLGTGENEQF

v_call: TRBV14
cdr3_aa: ASSQDQRISQY

v_call: TRBV7-9
cdr3_aa: ASSSSAHEQF

v_call: TRBV7-9
cdr3_aa: ASSSSGSSYEQY

v_call: TRBV28
cdr3_aa: ASSFGWDQAYEQY

v_call: TRBV5-4
cdr3_aa: ASSPGTVTTYEQY

v_call: TRBV7-3
cdr3_aa: ASSLLEGGDQY

v_call: TRBV7-9
cdr3_aa: ASSETGGGQETQY

v_call: TRBV10-2
cdr3_aa: ASSEAGIRGYT

v_call: TRBV5-4
cdr3_aa: ASSLDGAREF

v_call: TRBV18
cdr3_aa: ASSRAGTQNTGELF

v_call: TRBV14
cdr3_aa: ASRVAGGDEQF

v_call: TRBV28
cdr3_aa: ASSKYRILSAGQPQH

v_call: TRBV19
cdr3_aa: ASSNFLAGTYEQY

v_call: TRBV21-1
cdr3_aa: ASSWWGHNEKLF

v_call: TRBV28
cdr3_aa: ASSPRVETQY

v_call: TRBV4-3
cdr3_aa: ASSLGPTITDTQY

v_call: TRBV7-9
cdr3_aa: ASSRTSGRDNEQF